The present T cell receptor (beta chain) was sequenced within a study of cytomegalovirus exposure and HLA in healthy donors. As for the study in general: According to later analysis, the same platform produced the 120 or so validation and several hundred first-cohort repertoires.

Sequencing was performed with immunoSEQ multiplex PCR; in TCRdb, only in-frame clones are kept and a portion is missing. The sample lists roughly 80,000 clones; approximately 91% were seen once. This CDR3 is 15 amino acids long. Germline lookup yields CDR1 MNHNS and CDR2 SASEGT. The ends were cut back, 3 bases at V and 5 bases at J, with 16 bases in the middle. On this clone itself: What it recognizes is unknown.

Study-wide points: The investigators catalogued 164 TCR beta chains as cytomegalovirus-associated. TCR clusters originating in the first cohort tended to co-occur in the roughly 120 validation repertoires, according to a later analysis.

This receptor was obtained from a man younger than 45 in good health and CMV-seronegative. Sample: PBMCs. The chain recombines TRBV6-1 with TRBJ1-1, with D possibly matching TRBD1 (6 bases). CDR3 sequence reads: CASSDPGVRGTEAFF. The CDR3 nucleotides are TGTGCCAGCAGTGACCCAGGGGTTAGGGGGACTGAAGCTTTCTTT.